This T cell receptor (beta chain) was sequenced in a study of blood T cells in healthy people across ages. Regarding this clonotype: Its target is unknown.

V was shortened by 7 bases and J by 6 bases, with 15 bases between the two germline ends. CDR1 SNHLY and CDR2 FYNNEI come from the germline V gene. The CDR3 is 14 amino acids. Every participating donor contributed about 10 milliliters of peripheral blood through a draw. A second about 6 to 11 cycle PCR used barcoded and J-beta primers. MiXCR was run by TCRdb on the 5' RACE reads, yielding one entry per CDR3 protein. Of about 1.8 million distinct CDR3 sequences listed, approximately 50% are singletons. Study-level results: Compared with aged donors, long-lived donors showed fewer expanded clones, suggesting selection.

The TCR originated in a woman between 35 and 50 years old in good health. The sequencing sample was made of blood. The V gene is TRBV2, the J gene TRBJ2-2; possibly TRBD1 for D (5 bases). CDR3 nucleotides: TGTGCCAGCACGAGGCAGGGTGGGTCCGGGGAGCTGTTTTTT. Its protein is CASTRQGGSGELFF. Drawing the rest from reference TRBV2 and TRBJ2-2, the complete variable domain is EPEVTQTPSHQVTQMGQEVILRCVPISNHLYFYWYRQILGQKVEFLVSFYNNEISEKSEIFDDQFSVERPDGSNFTLKIRSTKLEDSAMYFCASTRQGGSGELFFGEGSRLTVL.